The 32 T cell receptor beta chains below were found in one sample sequenced in a study of blood T cell repertoires in COVID-19. Sequencing used immunoSEQ multiplex PCR; TCRdb keeps in-frame clones, though not all of them. The sample has some 100,000 clones, just under 80% seen once. The source material was peripheral blood. The receptors were gathered from a man aged 70 or older with active or convalescent COVID-19.

This chain joins TRBV12-5 and TRBJ1-5; D uncertain. In germline, CDR1 is LGHNT, CDR2 FRNRAP. V lost 2 bases and J 1 base, leaving 15 bases between the germline ends. The CDR3 has 17 residues. The CDR3 region has the DNA TGTGCTAGTGGTTTGACAATCCAGGCTCTCAGCAATCAGCCCCAGCATTTT. Translated: CASGLTIQALSNQPQHF.

The chain is built from TRBV5-6 and TRBJ2-3; 8 bases are a match to TRBD1. The germline V gene encodes CDR1 SGHDT and CDR2 YYEEEE. The CDR3 has 17 residues. J was trimmed by 3 bases and V by 4 bases; bases with no gene match: 13. As DNA, the CDR3 is TGTGCCAGCAGCCAACAGGGGACAGGAGGGCTGACAGATACGCAGTATTTT. This gives the protein CASSQQGTGGLTDTQYF.

This clone was counted once. The rearrangement links TRBV24-1 to TRBJ1-2, with 8 nucleotides matching TRBD1. The CDR3 length is 14 residues. The germline V gene encodes CDR1 KGHDR and CDR2 SFDVKD. V lost 4 bases to trimming and J lost 2 bases; unmatched junction nucleotides: 2. CDR3 amino acids: CATSEQGVNYGYTF. CDR3 DNA: TGTGCCACCAGTGAACAGGGGGTCAACTATGGCTACACCTTC.

The V call is TRBV24-1, the J call TRBJ1-5; TRBD1 aligns across 11 bases. V lost 4 bases to trimming and J lost 6 bases; unmatched junction nucleotides: 7. This CDR3 has 16 amino acids. Germline lookup yields CDR1 KGHDR and CDR2 SFDVKD. The CDR3 nucleotides read TGTGCCACCAGTGACCCCCGGACAGGGGGCGTTCAGCCCCAGCATTTT. It codes for CATSDPRTGGVQPQHF.

The chain has TRBV24-1 and TRBJ1-1; 8 bases are shared with TRBD1. This CDR3 contains 17 residues. Trimming cost V 2 bases and J 1 base; bases outside gene matches: 8. Per the germline V gene, CDR1 is KGHDR and CDR2 is SFDVKD. The CDR3 DNA is TGTGCCACCAGTGATTCAGGGGCAGGGGGCCGGAACACTGAAGCTTTCTTT. Its protein is CATSDSGAGGRNTEAFF.

V usage is TRBV7-2 and J usage is TRBJ1-5; possible D gene TRBD1, 5 bases. The CDR3 is 14 amino acids. CDR1 SGHTA and CDR2 FQGNSA come from the germline V gene. V was shortened by 4 bases and J by 1 base, with 8 bases between the two germline ends. The CDR3 reads CASSSGHSNQPQHF. CDR3 DNA sequence: TGTGCCAGCAGCTCCGGACACAGCAATCAGCCCCAGCATTTT. Full variable domain (outside the CDR3, taken from reference TRBV7-2 and TRBJ1-5): GAGVSQSPSNKVTEKGKDVELRCDPISGHTALYWYRQSLGQGLEFLIYFQGNSAPDKSGLPSDRFSAERTGGSVSTLTIQRTQQEDSAVYLCASSSGHSNQPQHFGDGTRLSIL.

The chain is built from TRBV19 and TRBJ2-7, with TRBD1 matching 7 bases. V lost 3 bases to trimming and J lost 3 bases; unmatched junction nucleotides: 5. This CDR3 region has 14 residues. In germline, CDR1 is LNHDA, CDR2 SQIVND (reference sequence). The CDR3 loop reads CASSMVTGSYEQYF. DNA for the CDR3: TGTGCCAGTAGTATGGTGACAGGGAGCTACGAGCAGTACTTC.

The gene calls are TRBV18 and TRBJ1-2; TRBD1 agrees at 10 bases. The CDR3 is 15 residues long. Trimming took 2 bases from V and 1 from J; bases not matched to a gene: 1. Germline CDR1 reads KGHSH; CDR2 reads LQKENI. The DNA for the CDR3 is TGTGCCAGCTCACCAGGACAGGGGGGTAACTATGGCTACACCTTC. This gives the protein CASSPGQGGNYGYTF.

CDR3 region: CAISGDSFYEQYF. The CDR3, as DNA: TGTGCCATCAGTGGGGACAGTTTCTACGAGCAGTACTTC. The chain has TRBV10-3 and TRBJ2-7; 7 positions match TRBD1. Trimming took 4 bases from V and 3 from J; bases not matched to a gene: 3. The CDR3 contains 13 residues. CDR1 and CDR2 from the germline V gene are ENHRY and SYGVKD.

The CDR3 bases are TGTGCCAGCAGTACCCGACAGGGATTGGGCGAGCAGTACTTC. Translated, it gives CASSTRQGLGEQYF. This chain joins TRBV27 and TRBJ2-7, with 7 bases that match TRBD1. The CDR3 contains 14 residues. V lost 5 bases and J lost 6; bases outside the gene matches: 10. CDR1 MNHEY and CDR2 SMNVEV come from the germline V gene (reference sequence).

The chain is built from TRBV13 and TRBJ2-4; TRBD2 agrees at 7 bases. J was trimmed by 7 bases and V by 1 base; bases with no gene match: 13. Germline CDR1 and CDR2: PRHDT and FYEKMQ (reference sequence). The CDR3 contains 17 residues. The CDR3 region has the DNA TGTGCCAGCAGCTTAGCAACGGGGGAGGGCCGAGGGAACATTCAGTACTTC. Amino acid sequence: CASSLATGEGRGNIQYF.

The CDR3 DNA reads as TGTGCCAGCAGTAGGGACAGGGTAACCTACGAGCAGTACTTC. Translation gives CASSRDRVTYEQYF. The chain employs TRBV6-5 and TRBJ2-7, with TRBD1 matching 9 bases. CDR1 is MNHEY, CDR2 SVGAGI, per germline. The junction had 4 bases not matched to a gene; V was cut back by 5 bases and J by 2 bases. This CDR3 contains 14 residues.

The sample holds one count of this clone. V gene TRBV10-1 combines with J gene TRBJ1-5, with D possibly TRBD1 on 6 matching bases. Germline V lookup: CDR1 WNHNN, CDR2 SYGVQD (reference sequence). Between the trimmed V and J ends, which lost 10 bases and 4 bases, there was a span of 14 bases. This CDR3 region has 13 residues. The CDR3, as DNA: TGCGCCAATGAAGGGGGTAATAATCAGCCCCAGCATTTT. Translating gives CANEGGNNQPQHF.

A single count supports this clone. J is TRBJ2-1 and V is TRBV25-1, with 13 bases aligning to TRBD2. The CDR3 is 15 residues long. Germline V CDR1 and CDR2: MGHDK, SYGVNS. After removal of 6 bases from V and 6 bases from J, the junction contained 5 bases not matched to a gene. The CDR3 loop is CASSLGLAGVNEQFF. The CDR3 DNA reads TGTGCCAGCAGCCTCGGACTAGCGGGAGTCAATGAGCAGTTCTTC. Based on the CDR3 plus reference TRBV25-1 and TRBJ2-1, the full variable domain is EADIYQTPRYLVIGTGKKITLECSQTMGHDKMYWYQQDPGMELHLIHYSYGVNSTEKGDLSSESTVSRIRTEHFPLTLESARPSHTSQYLCASSLGLAGVNEQFFGPGTRLTVL.

The chain is built from TRBV12-3 or TRBV12-4 and TRBJ1-2, with D perhaps TRBD1 (5 bases). This CDR3 is built from 12 residues. V lost 2 bases and J 7 bases, leaving 8 bases between the germline ends. The CDR3 here is CASSLPGSGYTF. CDR3 DNA sequence: TGTGCCAGCAGTTTACCAGGGTCTGGCTACACCTTC.

This rearrangement joins TRBV14 to TRBJ2-7; 11 positions match TRBD2. The CDR3 runs to 15 residues. Per the germline V gene, CDR1 is SGHDN and CDR2 is FVKESK. Losses at the gene ends were 1 base for V and 2 bases for J; bases not matched to a gene: 1. The CDR3 protein is CASSQGLAGPYEQYF. The CDR3 coding sequence is TGTGCCAGCAGCCAAGGACTAGCGGGGCCCTACGAGCAGTACTTC.

The chain couples TRBV6-2 or TRBV6-3 to TRBJ2-1, with no clear D. Trimming took off 6 bases at V and 6 bases at J, with 15 bases between the two ends. The CDR3 is made up of 14 amino acids. Germline V lookup: CDR1 MNHEY, CDR2 SVGEGT. The CDR3 region has the DNA TGTGCCAGCAGCCGTACTCTAATAGCCAATGAGCAGTTCTTC. Its protein product is CASSRTLIANEQFF.

The gene calls are TRBV30 and TRBJ2-5; 8 positions match TRBD1. Trimming at V came to 1 base and at J to 4 bases, leaving 2 bases not matched to a gene. Germline V gene sequence: CDR1 GTSNPN, CDR2 SVGIG (reference sequence). CDR3 length: 13 residues. The CDR3: CAWSADRAETQYF. CDR3 DNA sequence: TGTGCCTGGAGTGCGGACAGGGCAGAGACCCAGTACTTC.

The rearrangement joins TRBV6-2 or TRBV6-3 to TRBJ2-2; the D gene is possibly TRBD2 (5 bases). V was pared by 2 bases and J by 6 bases, with 10 bases between. The CDR3 covers 14 residues. Germline assignment: CDR1 MNHEY and CDR2 SVGEGT. CDR3 nucleotide sequence: TGTGCCAGCAGTTACGATCCGCGGGCCGGGGAGCTGTTTTTT. Protein sequence: CASSYDPRAGELFF.

The chain links TRBV6-1 to TRBJ2-7; a possible D gene is TRBD2 (6 bases). Per the germline V gene, CDR1 is MNHNS and CDR2 is SASEGT. V lost 2 bases and J 0 bases, leaving 14 bases between the germline ends. The CDR3 extends over 16 amino acids. CDR3 bases: TGTGCCAGCAGTGAAACTCTGTCGGGGGTCTCCTACGAGCAGTACTTC. It codes for CASSETLSGVSYEQYF.

This chain uses TRBV7-9 with TRBJ2-2; no clear D. In germline, CDR1 is SEHNR, CDR2 FQNEAQ (reference sequence). CDR3 length: 14 residues. V was shortened by 1 base and J by 5 bases, with 8 bases between the two germline ends. The CDR3 region has the DNA TGTGCCAGCAGCTTAGACCGCCGGACCGGGGAGCTGTTTTTT. Translation gives CASSLDRRTGELFF. Full variable domain (rest looked up from reference TRBV7-9 and TRBJ2-2): DTGVSQNPRHKITKRGQNVTFRCDPISEHNRLYWYRQTLGQGPEFLTYFQNEAQLEKSRLLSDRFSAERPKGSFSTLEIQRTEQGDSAMYLCASSLDRRTGELFFGEGSRLTVL.

The V gene is TRBV30, the J gene TRBJ1-2, with 7 bases aligning to TRBD1. CDR1 GTSNPN and CDR2 SVGIG come from the germline V gene (reference sequence). The CDR3 is made up of 11 amino acids. The trim removed 7 bases at V and 8 bases at J, leaving 7 bases unmatched. The CDR3 spells CASWTGSGYTF. CDR3 DNA: TGTGCCTCCTGGACAGGATCCGGCTACACCTTC.

This rearrangement joins TRBV4-1 to TRBJ1-2; TRBD1 matches 8 bases. In germline, CDR1 is MGHRA, CDR2 YSYEKL. CDR3 length equals 15 residues. Trimming at V came to 1 base and at J to 7 bases, leaving 8 bases not matched to a gene. CDR3 nucleotide sequence: TGCGCCAGCAGCCAAGTGACAGGGGCGCCAGCTGGCTACACCTTC. Residues: CASSQVTGAPAGYTF.

The chain combines TRBV4-3 with TRBJ2-2; 8 bases align to TRBD2. Germline V gene data show CDR1 as LGHNA and CDR2 as YSLEER. The V and J ends lost 0 bases and 2 bases, in that order; junction bases with no gene match: 2. This CDR3 region has 16 residues. CDR3 bases: TGCGCCAGCAGCCAAGATGGACTAGCAAACACCGGGGAGCTGTTTTTT. Its protein is CASSQDGLANTGELFF.

V is TRBV27 and J is TRBJ2-2; 11 bases agree with TRBD2. V lost 2 bases and J lost 7; bases outside the gene matches: 3. The CDR3 runs 15 residues. The germline CDR1 and CDR2 sequences are MNHEY and SMNVEV (reference sequence). CDR3 loop: CASSLLAGGGGELFF. Written as DNA, the CDR3 is TGTGCCAGCAGTTTACTAGCGGGGGGCGGCGGGGAGCTGTTTTTT.

The chain combines TRBV6-2 or TRBV6-3 with TRBJ2-1; D unclear. Germline assignment: CDR1 MNHEY and CDR2 SVGEGT. V was trimmed by 6 bases and J by 3 bases, leaving 9 bases between them. The CDR3 has 13 amino acids. The CDR3 reads CASSLQYYNEQFF. The CDR3, as DNA: TGTGCCAGCAGCTTACAGTACTACAATGAGCAGTTCTTC.

The chain joins TRBV30 to TRBJ1-3; weak D call: TRBD1 (5 bases). Germline V gives CDR1 GTSNPN, CDR2 SVGIG (reference sequence). This CDR3 has 12 amino acids. The germline V and J ends were trimmed by 6 bases and 9 bases, with 15 bases remaining between them. For the CDR3, the DNA is TGTGCCTGTGATTGGGGGAGGGTCACCATATATTTT. Protein sequence: CACDWGRVTIYF.

The CDR3 loop reads CASSSPDRAGIIQYF. CDR3 bases: TGTGCCAGCAGCTCACCGGACAGGGCGGGGATCATTCAGTACTTC. This sequence joins TRBV7-2 and TRBJ2-4, with TRBD1 identical over 8 bases. V lost 4 bases, J lost 9 bases, and 11 bases stayed unmatched. CDR3 size: 15 residues. Germline CDR1 SGHTA, CDR2 FQGNSA.

This chain connects TRBV2 to TRBJ2-1, with 7 bases matching TRBD1. This CDR3 contains 15 residues. From germline, CDR1 is SNHLY and CDR2 FYNNEI. The J segment lost 4 bases and the V segment lost 6 bases, leaving 9 bases of the junction unmatched. The DNA of the CDR3 is TGTGCCAGCAGAATCGACAGGGCCCCATACAATGAGCAGTTCTTC. Amino acid sequence: CASRIDRAPYNEQFF.

The rearrangement links TRBV4-3 to TRBJ2-7, with D possibly being TRBD1 (8 bases). V shed 3 bases and J shed 7 bases, with 13 bases lying between them. Germline CDR1 LGHNA, CDR2 YSLEER. The CDR3 is 13 residues long. CDR3 DNA sequence: TGCGCCAGCAGCCACTCACAGGGGGGGGAGCAGTACTTC. The encoded protein is CASSHSQGGEQYF.

The chain uses TRBV24-1 and TRBJ2-7; TRBD2 matches 14 bases. V trimming: 12 bases; J trimming: 2 bases; junction bases outside the gene matches: 5. Germline loops: CDR1 KGHDR, CDR2 SFDVKD. The CDR3 contains 14 residues. CDR3 residues: CAATTSGRAYEQYF. The CDR3 bases are TGTGCCGCCACGACTAGCGGGAGGGCCTACGAGCAGTACTTC.

This clone has only a few counts. V and J are TRBV3-1 (or the pseudogene TRBV3-2) and TRBJ2-4, with 9 bases lining up with TRBD2. The J segment lost 9 bases and the V segment lost 1 base, leaving 7 bases of the junction unmatched. This CDR3 spans 15 amino acids. Germline V gene lookup returns CDR1 LGHDT and CDR2 YNNKEL (reference sequence). The CDR3 here is CASSQGSGSFGIQYF. CDR3 nucleotides: TGTGCCAGCAGCCAAGGTAGCGGGAGTTTCGGCATTCAGTACTTC.